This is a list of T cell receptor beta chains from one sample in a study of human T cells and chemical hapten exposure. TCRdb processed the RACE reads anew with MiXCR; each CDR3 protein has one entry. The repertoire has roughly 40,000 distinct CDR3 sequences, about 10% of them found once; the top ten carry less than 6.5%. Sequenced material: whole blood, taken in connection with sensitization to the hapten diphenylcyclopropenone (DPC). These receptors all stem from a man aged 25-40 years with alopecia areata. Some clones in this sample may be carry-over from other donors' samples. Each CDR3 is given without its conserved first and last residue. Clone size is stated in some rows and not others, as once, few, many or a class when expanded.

CDR3 protein: ASSRRTGRSNEQF
clone size: many
V gene: TRBV14

CDR3 protein: ASSSPGTTLDEQY
clone size: few
V gene: TRBV12-3/TRBV12-4

CDR3 protein: ASSYTGVRNEKLF
clone size: once
V gene: TRBV7-4

CDR3 protein: SARYSGSSYNEQF
clone size: few
V gene: TRBV20-1

CDR3 protein: ASSLAGHFRDSPLH
clone size: many
V gene: TRBV27

CDR3 protein: ATSRDRSSYNEQF
clone size: many
V gene: TRBV15

CDR3 protein: ASSLAPPGQGLYEQY
clone size: many
V gene: TRBV5-1

CDR3 protein: ASSTTSVSEQF
clone size: -
V gene: TRBV6-5

CDR3 protein: ANGLAGGSSYEQY
clone size: many
V gene: TRBV2

CDR3 protein: ASSLLATKNEQF
clone size: many
V gene: TRBV13

CDR3 protein: AISDYSSGNEQF
clone size: -
V gene: TRBV10-3

CDR3 protein: ASSLGGNYGYT
clone size: many
V gene: TRBV3-1

CDR3 protein: ASSFSSAAGTGELF
clone size: medium-sized
V gene: TRBV7-9

CDR3 protein: SARDFKLAGVNEQF
clone size: -
V gene: TRBV20-1

CDR3 protein: ASSIGGDRINYGYT
clone size: few
V gene: TRBV19

CDR3 protein: ATGENQPQH
clone size: few
V gene: TRBV6-6

CDR3 protein: AIRQGVSYNSPLH
clone size: -
V gene: TRBV28